This TCR beta chain was identified in a study of T-cell reconstitution after alpha-beta-depleted transplantation in children. Preparation of the TCRbeta library involved a method that used unique molecular identifiers. A single record per CDR3 protein comes from TCRdb applying MiXCR to the PCR reads. This table holds 90,000 to 100,000 distinct CDR3 sequences, about a quarter found once. This clonotype was detected many times. Its target is unknown. Study results and limitations: The study traced high day-60 TCRbeta diversity in some patients to surviving recipient T cells and thymic progenitors. T-cell counts and diversity at one year post-transplant came mainly from newly produced T cells. There were reportedly several hundred expanded graft clones from which alpha-beta T cells came about two months after transplant.

Germline values: CDR1 SGHKS, CDR2 YYEKEE (reference sequence). The CDR3 spans 10 residues. V dropped 9 bases and J dropped 9 bases, with 10 bases sitting between them. The sequencing used PBMCs, collected before TCRalphabeta/CD19-depleted stem cell transplant. The receptor comes from a boy under 10 years old with acute lymphoblastic leukemia, due to receive a stem cell transplant. The V gene is TRBV5-5, the J gene TRBJ2-1; D gene uncertain. CDR3 DNA: TGTGCCACCGCTAAGGGTGAGCAGTTCTTC. Translating gives CATAKGEQFF.